This T cell receptor beta chain stems from a study of cytomegalovirus exposure and HLA in healthy donors. In the study overall: Earlier work reported roughly 120 million unique TCR beta sequences from approximately 180 million T cells.

The study ran its PCR with 60 Vbeta and 13 Jbeta primers. This table comes from immunoSEQ multiplex PCR, and its TCRdb copy is limited to in-frame clones, with some not included. The sample has 180,000 or so clones, 80% seen once. Germline V lookup: CDR1 SGHDN, CDR2 FVKESK. V trimming: 1 base; J trimming: 4 bases; junction bases outside the gene matches: 15. CDR3 length equals 20 residues. The rearrangement links TRBV14 to TRBJ2-1; 11 bases map to TRBD2. What was sequenced was PBMCs. The receptor was isolated from a woman aged 45-65 years in good health and CMV-seropositive. DNA of the CDR3: TGTGCCAGCAGCCAAGTACTAGCGGGAGCCCCCACCCCTTCTTACAATGAGCAGTTCTTC. This sequence encodes CASSQVLAGAPTPSYNEQFF.